This T cell receptor beta chain is drawn from a study of cytomegalovirus exposure and HLA in healthy donors. This clone was picked up one time. Its antigen remains unidentified. Study-wide results and caveats: DRB1 had the most TCR associations and HLA-C the fewest, a later analysis found, with rates varying by HLA locus. Per published accounts, TCR beta sequences correctly predicted the HLA-A and HLA-B alleles of most subjects. Researchers reported in a later analysis that common viral pathogens appeared linked to several top clusters.

The PCR used 60 Vbeta and 13 Jbeta primers. Data came from immunoSEQ multiplex PCR; TCRdb stores just in-frame clones and leaves some out. This table has roughly 150,000 clones, about 82% appearing once. V was trimmed by 6 bases and J by 4 bases, leaving 18 bases between them. The CDR3 is 16 residues long. The V gene's germline CDR1 is MNHEY and CDR2 SMNVEV (reference sequence). Sequencing was done on a sample of PBMCs. This clonotype originated in a woman in her 40s in good health and CMV-seropositive. The V and J genes are TRBV27 and TRBJ2-2; tentatively, D is TRBD1 (5 bases). CDR3 DNA sequence: TGTGCCAGCAGGAAGGACACCACCACTTCCACCGGGGAGCTGTTTTTT. This translates into CASRKDTTTSTGELFF.